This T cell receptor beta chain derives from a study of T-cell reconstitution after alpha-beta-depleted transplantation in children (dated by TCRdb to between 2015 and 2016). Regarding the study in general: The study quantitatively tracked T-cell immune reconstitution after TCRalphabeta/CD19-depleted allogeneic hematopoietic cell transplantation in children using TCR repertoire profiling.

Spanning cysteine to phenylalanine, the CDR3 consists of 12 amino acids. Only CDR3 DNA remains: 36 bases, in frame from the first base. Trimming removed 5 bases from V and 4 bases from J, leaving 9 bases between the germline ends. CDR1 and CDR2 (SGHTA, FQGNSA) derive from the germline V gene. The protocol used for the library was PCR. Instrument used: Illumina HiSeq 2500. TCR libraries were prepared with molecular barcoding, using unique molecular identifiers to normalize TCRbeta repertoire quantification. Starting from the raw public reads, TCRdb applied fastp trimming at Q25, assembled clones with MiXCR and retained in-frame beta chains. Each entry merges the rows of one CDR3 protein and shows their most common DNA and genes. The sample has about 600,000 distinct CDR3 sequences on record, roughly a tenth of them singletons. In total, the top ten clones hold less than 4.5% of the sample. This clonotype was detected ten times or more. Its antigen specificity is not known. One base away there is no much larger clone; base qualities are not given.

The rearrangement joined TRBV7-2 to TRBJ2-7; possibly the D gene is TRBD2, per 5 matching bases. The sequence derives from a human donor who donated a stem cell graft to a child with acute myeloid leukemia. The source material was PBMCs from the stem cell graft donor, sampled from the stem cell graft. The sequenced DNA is TGTGCCAGCAGCGAGGGATCGTACGAGCAGTACTTC. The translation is CASSEGSYEQYF.